This note documents a single TCR beta chain sequence. Sequencing was performed with immunoSEQ multiplex PCR; in TCRdb, only in-frame clones are kept and a portion is missing. Seen here are 80,000 to 95,000 clones, over 80% observed once, and the top ten hold approximately 15%. The record originates from a study of blood T cell repertoires in COVID-19. Overall study: Specimens from acute and convalescent COVID-19 originated in the United States, Italy and Spain.

The CDR3 extends over 17 amino acids. The germline CDR1 and CDR2 sequences are MRHNA and SNTAGT. The V and J ends lost 6 bases and 7 bases, in that order; junction bases with no gene match: 21. The genes are TRBV6-4 and TRBJ2-7, with 7 nucleotides matching TRBD1. The source of this sequence is an elderly woman with active or convalescent COVID-19. Material: peripheral blood. For the CDR3, the DNA is TGTGCCAGCAGCGAACCGACAGGGAAGTGGGGATCGGGGGAGCAGTACTTC. Translating gives CASSEPTGKWGSGEQYF.